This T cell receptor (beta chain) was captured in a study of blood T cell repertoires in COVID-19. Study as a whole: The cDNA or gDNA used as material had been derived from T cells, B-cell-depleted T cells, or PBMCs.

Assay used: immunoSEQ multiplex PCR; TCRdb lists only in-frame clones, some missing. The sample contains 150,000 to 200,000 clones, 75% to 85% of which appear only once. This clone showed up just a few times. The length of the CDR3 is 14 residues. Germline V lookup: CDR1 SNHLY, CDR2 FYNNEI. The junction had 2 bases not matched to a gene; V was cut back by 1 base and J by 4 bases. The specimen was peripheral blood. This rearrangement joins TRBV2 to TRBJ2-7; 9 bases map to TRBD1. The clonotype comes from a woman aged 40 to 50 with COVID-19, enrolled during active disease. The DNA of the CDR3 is TGTGCCAGCAGTGAAGGGACAGGGGCGTACGAGCAGTACTTC. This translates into CASSEGTGAYEQYF.